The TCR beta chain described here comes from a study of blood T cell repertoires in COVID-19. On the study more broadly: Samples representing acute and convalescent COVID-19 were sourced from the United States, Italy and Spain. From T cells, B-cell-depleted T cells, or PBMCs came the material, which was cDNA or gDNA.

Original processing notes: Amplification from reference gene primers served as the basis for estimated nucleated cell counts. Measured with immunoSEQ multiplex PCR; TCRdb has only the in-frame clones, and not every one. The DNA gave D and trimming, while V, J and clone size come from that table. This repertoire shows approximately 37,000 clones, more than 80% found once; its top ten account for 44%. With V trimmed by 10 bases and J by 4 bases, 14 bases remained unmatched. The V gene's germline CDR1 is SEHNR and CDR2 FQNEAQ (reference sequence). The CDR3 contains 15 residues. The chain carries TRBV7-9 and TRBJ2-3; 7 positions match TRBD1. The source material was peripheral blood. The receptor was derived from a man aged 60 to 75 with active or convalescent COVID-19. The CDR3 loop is CATRDSGLGADTQYF. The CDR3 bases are TGTGCCACAAGGGACAGTGGGCTGGGGGCAGATACGCAGTATTTT.